A single TCR beta chain is shown here with its context. No antigen is known for it. Method: immunoSEQ multiplex PCR; TCRdb's copy keeps in-frame clones and lacks some. In the table there are 50,000 to 70,000 clones, 72% of which are singletons. This entry comes from a study of vaccination effects on CD4 cells after COVID-19. Findings and limits, study-wide: New vaccine-induced clones dominated convalescents' post-vaccine spike-reactive clones.

Per germline, CDR1 SGDLS and CDR2 YYNGEE. Trimming removed 4 bases from V and 1 base from J, with 9 bases in between. The CDR3 runs 14 residues. Culture lasted 10 days before CD4+ T cell isolation. The infection with SARS-CoV-2 (confirmed by PCR) occurred in this person between March and December 2020. Half the medium was swapped for IL-2 medium on days 3 and 7. The chain is built from TRBV9 and TRBJ1-5, with D unclear. This TCR derives from a human donor who had a prior SARS-CoV-2 infection. The sample was CD4+ T cells from PBMCs cultured without peptide, taken before COVID-19 vaccination. The DNA for the CDR3 is TGTGCCAGCAGCCCCCCCGGGAGCAATCAGCCCCAGCATTTT. Translated: CASSPPGSNQPQHF.